This TCR beta chain appears in the sequencing data of a study of radiation and T cells in renal cell carcinoma. Study-level results: No pretreatment tumor biopsies were available for baseline clonotypes. In blood, top tumor clones expanded by 2 weeks, shrinking by 4.

The CDR3 length is 17 residues. Per the germline V gene, CDR1 is SGDLS and CDR2 is YYNGEE. V lost 0 bases and J 5 bases, leaving 17 bases between the germline ends. Clones were sequenced by immunoSEQ multiplex PCR, and TCRdb holds only the in-frame ones, with some missing. The sample carries roughly 45,000 clones, around four fifths recorded once. About this clone itself: What it binds is unknown.

Time point given: blood 4 weeks post-SBRT, at nephrectomy. The treatment denotes: 15 Gy SBRT to primary tumor, nephrectomy 4 weeks later. After SBRT, blood was collected at 2 and 4 weeks, plus baseline. This receptor was identified in a woman in her 70s with renal cell carcinoma. This specimen consisted of blood, obtained from a patient whose treatment included radiotherapy and nephrectomy. The rearrangement joins TRBV9 to TRBJ2-2, with D possibly TRBD1 on 5 matching bases. The CDR3 protein is CASSVAPQESGTGELFF. CDR3 nucleotides: TGTGCCAGCAGCGTAGCCCCACAGGAGTCCGGGACCGGGGAGCTGTTTTTT.